Below are 28 T cell receptor beta chains sequenced from a single sample in a study of cytomegalovirus exposure and HLA in healthy donors. PCR involved 60 Vbeta and 13 Jbeta primers. Using immunoSEQ multiplex PCR, the repertoire was profiled, and TCRdb retains in-frame clones only, with some absent. The data show some 140,000 clones, more than 60% seen once. Sample: PBMCs. These TCRs come from a woman in her forties or fifties in good health and CMV-seropositive.

The rearrangement uses TRBV9 and TRBJ2-5, with 9 bases identical to TRBD1. The CDR3 has 15 amino acids. Per germline, CDR1 SGDLS and CDR2 YYNGEE. With V trimmed by 0 bases and J by 5 bases, 5 bases remained unmatched. In nucleotides, the CDR3 is TGTGCCAGCAGCGTAGACAGGGGGCAATGGGAGACCCAGTACTTC. Translating gives CASSVDRGQWETQYF.

The chain joins TRBV6-6 to TRBJ2-5; D is perhaps TRBD1 (5 bases). In germline, CDR1 is MNHNY, CDR2 SVGAGI (reference sequence). This CDR3 has 15 residues. The V gene lost 2 bases and the J gene lost 1 base, with 11 bases spanning the gap. DNA of the CDR3: TGTGCCAGCAGTTACCCACAGGAGTTCCAAGAGACCCAGTACTTC. It specifies CASSYPQEFQETQYF.

The chain uses TRBV12-5 and TRBJ2-1; 9 bases match TRBD1. Per germline, CDR1 LGHNT and CDR2 FRNRAP. V dropped 4 bases and J dropped 3; count of bases not matched to a gene: 4. The CDR3 has 15 residues. CDR3 protein: CASGWGQGYYNEQFF. The CDR3 DNA sequence: TGTGCTAGTGGTTGGGGACAGGGCTACTACAATGAGCAGTTCTTC.

The V and J genes are TRBV6-1 and TRBJ2-7; D unclear. V lost 10 bases to trimming and J lost 0 bases, with 19 bases between them. Per the germline V gene, CDR1 is MNHNS and CDR2 is SASEGT. The CDR3 has 15 residues. This chain's CDR3 is CATASSRWSSYEQYF. The DNA of the CDR3 is TGTGCCACTGCGTCGAGTCGGTGGAGCTCCTACGAGCAGTACTTC.

This clone is medium-sized within its sample. The chain combines TRBV7-2 with TRBJ1-5; 7 bases map to TRBD1. Germline V gene data show CDR1 as SGHTA and CDR2 as FQGNSA. The CDR3 has 16 amino acids. J was trimmed by 2 bases and V by 5 bases; bases with no gene match: 9. CDR3 region: CASSENRGRGNQPQHF. CDR3 coding DNA: TGTGCCAGCAGCGAGAACAGGGGTCGGGGCAATCAGCCCCAGCATTTT.

The CDR3 nucleotides are TGTGCCAGCAGTGGTCAGGGTTATGGCTACACCTTC. It is translated as CASSGQGYGYTF. The J gene is TRBJ1-2, the V gene TRBV2; tentatively, D is TRBD1 (5 bases). Trimming stripped 4 bases from V and 5 bases from J, with 8 bases between. CDR1 is SNHLY, CDR2 FYNNEI, per germline. The CDR3 has 12 residues.

The CDR3 DNA reads as TGTGCCAGCAGCCTCAGACTAGCGGGGGCCCAAGAGACCCAGTACTTC. Translating gives CASSLRLAGAQETQYF. This chain uses TRBV7-2 with TRBJ2-5; 12 positions agree with TRBD2. The CDR3 extends over 16 amino acids. Germline V lookup: CDR1 SGHTA, CDR2 FQGNSA. Germline trimming cut 5 bases from V and 1 base from J; bases unmatched to any gene: 5.

J is TRBJ2-5 and V is TRBV5-1; TRBD2 matches 14 bases. This CDR3 is 15 amino acids long. CDR1 is SGHRS, CDR2 YFSETQ, per germline. V trimming: 0 bases; J trimming: 9 bases; junction bases outside the gene matches: 4. Here the CDR3 DNA reads TGCGCCAGCAGCTTGGGACTAGCGGGGGGGCCGGCCCAGTACTTC. Translation gives CASSLGLAGGPAQYF.

The chain is built from TRBV5-4 and TRBJ2-3, with 14 bases that match TRBD2. The CDR3 is 16 amino acids. CDR1 and CDR2 (germline): SGHNT, YYREEE (reference sequence). The V gene end was trimmed by 0 bases and the J gene end by 5 bases; junction bases not matched to a gene: 2. The chain's CDR3 is CASSLVGTSGGDTQYF. CDR3 sequence (DNA): TGTGCCAGCAGCTTGGTAGGGACTAGCGGGGGAGATACGCAGTATTTT. Variable domain in full (rest from reference TRBV5-4 and TRBJ2-3): ETGVTQSPTHLIKTRGQQVTLRCSSQSGHNTVSWYQQALGQGPQFIFQYYREEENGRGNFPPRFSGLQFPNYSSELNVNALELDDSALYLCASSLVGTSGGDTQYFGPGTRLTVL.

Regarding this clone: Other nucleotide sequences in the sample specify the same CDR3. The genes are TRBV5-1 and TRBJ2-5; TRBD2 agrees at 9 bases. V lost 0 bases to trimming and J lost 5 bases; unmatched junction nucleotides: 5. Germline loops: CDR1 SGHRS, CDR2 YFSETQ. There are 15 residues in the CDR3. The CDR3 region is CASSLAAGGRETQYF. The CDR3 bases are TGCGCCAGCAGCTTGGCGGCGGGGGGGCGTGAGACCCAGTACTTC.

The CDR3 loop is CASSGGLAGGQDTQYF. The CDR3 DNA reads as TGTGCCAGCAGTGGAGGACTAGCGGGGGGTCAAGATACGCAGTATTTT. The rearrangement uses TRBV6-4 and TRBJ2-3; 14 bases are shared with TRBD2. The germline V gene encodes CDR1 MRHNA and CDR2 SNTAGT. This CDR3 comprises 16 residues. The V gene end was trimmed by 4 bases and the J gene end by 5 bases; junction bases not matched to a gene: 5.

This clone has just a few counts. An end of the junction differs from the germline gene, which may be a read error. The CDR3 coding sequence is TGTGCTAGCAGCCCCCGGGGGACAGGACAACCTTGGGAGCAGTACTTC. This encodes CASSPRGTGQPWEQYF. This chain links TRBV7-7 with TRBJ2-7, with TRBD1 identical over 8 bases. The CDR3 runs 16 residues. CDR1 and CDR2 (germline): SSHAT, FNYEAQ (reference sequence).

The V call is TRBV19, the J call TRBJ2-7, with D maybe TRBD1 (6 bases). V lost 7 bases and J 3 bases, leaving 13 bases between the germline ends. Germline CDR1 is LNHDA and CDR2 is SQIVND (reference sequence). The CDR3 extends over 13 amino acids. The CDR3 spells CASKQGHDYEQYF. The CDR3 DNA is TGTGCCAGTAAACAGGGCCACGACTACGAGCAGTACTTC.

The chain joins TRBV5-6 to TRBJ1-6; 11 nucleotides line up with TRBD1. V trimming: 2 bases; J trimming: 9 bases; junction bases outside the gene matches: 1. CDR3 size: 14 residues. CDR1 is SGHDT and CDR2 is YYEEEE in the germline V gene. CDR3 in amino acids: CASSLGQGASPLHF. CDR3 DNA sequence: TGTGCCAGCAGCTTAGGACAGGGGGCTTCACCCCTCCACTTT.

There are a few counts of this clone. This chain uses TRBV4-1 with TRBJ1-1, with 8 bases lining up with TRBD1. The germline gives CDR1 MGHRA, CDR2 YSYEKL. The CDR3 contains 17 residues. Trimming cost V 4 bases and J 5 bases; bases outside gene matches: 15. The CDR3 coding sequence is TGCGCCAGCAGCCCAGACCCGAGACAGGGGAAGCAAACTGAAGCTTTCTTT. Protein: CASSPDPRQGKQTEAFF.

The rearrangement joins TRBV7-2 to TRBJ1-2; D gene unclear. Germline V lookup: CDR1 SGHTA, CDR2 FQGNSA. Trimming shortened V by 3 bases and J by 3 bases, and 11 bases separated the two germline ends. The CDR3 is made up of 14 amino acids. The CDR3 region is CASSFDSGDYGYTF. CDR3 in DNA: TGTGCCAGCAGCTTCGATTCAGGCGACTATGGCTACACCTTC.

The chain uses TRBV2 and TRBJ1-3; 7 bases align to TRBD1. This CDR3 comprises 15 residues. V lost 6 bases, J lost 4 bases, and 9 bases stayed unmatched. CDR1 and CDR2 from the germline V gene are SNHLY and FYNNEI. This chain's CDR3 is CASRPDRAAGNTIYF. CDR3 nucleotides: TGTGCCAGCAGACCCGACAGGGCAGCAGGAAACACCATATATTTT.

This clone has more than one count but fewer than ten. V is TRBV6-5 and J is TRBJ1-2; D unclear. With 3 bases removed from V and 0 bases from J, the gap between germline ends came to 5 bases. The germline V gene encodes CDR1 MNHEY and CDR2 SVGAGI. This CDR3 spans 13 amino acids. As DNA, the CDR3 is TGTGCCAGCAGTTATACAGCTAACTATGGCTACACCTTC. Amino acid sequence: CASSYTANYGYTF.

The chain has TRBV19 and TRBJ1-5; 12 positions match TRBD1. The CDR3 has 18 residues. Germline CDR1 reads LNHDA; CDR2 reads SQIVND (reference sequence). The trim removed 3 bases at V and 0 bases at J, leaving 6 bases unmatched. The CDR3 loop is CASSILGQGANSNQPQHF. The CDR3 DNA is TGTGCCAGTAGTATTCTGGGACAGGGGGCTAATAGCAATCAGCCCCAGCATTTT.

V usage is TRBV11-3 and J usage is TRBJ1-1; possible D gene TRBD1, 5 bases. CDR1 SGHNT and CDR2 YENEEA come from the germline V gene. The CDR3 contains 12 residues. V lost 5 bases and J lost 11, with 15 bases in between. The CDR3, as DNA: TGTGCCAGCAGCCGAGGGGAGGGGAGCGCTTTCTTT. Protein sequence: CASSRGEGSAFF.

The table lists this clone with a count of one. The V call is TRBV10-1, the J call TRBJ1-6, with 10 nucleotides matching TRBD1. CDR1 and CDR2 from the germline V gene are WNHNN and SYGVQD (reference sequence). The CDR3 consists of 15 residues. The V segment lost 6 bases and the J segment 7 bases; nucleotides outside the gene matches: 6. Written as DNA, the CDR3 is TGCGCCAGCAGGACAGGGGGCCTATGGAATTCACCCCTCCACTTT. Translated: CASRTGGLWNSPLHF.

The rearrangement links TRBV27 to TRBJ2-5; 13 bases match TRBD2. CDR1 is MNHEY and CDR2 is SMNVEV in the germline V gene (reference sequence). The CDR3 contains 16 residues. Trimming removed 6 bases from V and 4 bases from J; junction bases left unmatched: 8. This CDR3 is CASSPRLAGGGETQYF. Here the CDR3 DNA reads TGTGCCAGCAGCCCCAGACTAGCGGGGGGCGGAGAGACCCAGTACTTC.

The V and J genes are TRBV7-9 and TRBJ1-3; TRBD1 is a possible D gene (6 bases). V lost 3 bases to trimming and J lost 4 bases, with 13 bases between them. Germline CDR1 SEHNR, CDR2 FQNEAQ (reference sequence). The CDR3 consists of 15 residues. The CDR3 sequence is CASSFWQGSGNTIYF. CDR3 bases: TGTGCCAGCAGCTTCTGGCAGGGGTCCGGAAACACCATATATTTT.

The chain combines TRBV7-9 with TRBJ2-1; D might be TRBD2 (5 bases). The V end lost 5 bases, the J end lost 0 bases, and 17 bases lay between the germline ends. Germline CDR1 and CDR2: SEHNR and FQNEAQ (reference sequence). This CDR3 spans 17 amino acids. CDR3 nucleotides: TGTGCCAGCAGCCCAGCCTCGGACTCATTCTCCTACAATGAGCAGTTCTTC. Translated, it gives CASSPASDSFSYNEQFF.

This rearrangement joins TRBV7-9 to TRBJ2-3; TRBD2 agrees at 11 bases. The CDR3 length is 15 residues. The V segment lost 3 bases and the J segment 1 base; nucleotides outside the gene matches: 0. Germline V gene sequence: CDR1 SEHNR, CDR2 FQNEAQ (reference sequence). CDR3 in DNA: TGTGCCAGCAGCTTGACTAGCGGGGGCACAGATACGCAGTATTTT. It yields the protein CASSLTSGGTDTQYF.

This clone turned up a few times. The chain carries TRBV4-2 and TRBJ2-5; D remains unclear. CDR1 is LGHNA and CDR2 is YNFKEQ in the germline V gene. This CDR3 spans 14 amino acids. Trimming took 0 bases from V and 1 from J, leaving 6 bases between them. The CDR3 DNA follows: TGTGCCAGCAGCCAAGAGACTGGCCAAGAGACCCAGTACTTC. Protein: CASSQETGQETQYF.

The chain uses TRBV2 and TRBJ1-1, with TRBD1 matching over 8 bases. V gave up 3 bases and J gave up 1 base; unmatched junction bases: 4. This CDR3 region has 15 residues. The germline gives CDR1 SNHLY, CDR2 FYNNEI. DNA for the CDR3: TGTGCCAGCAGTGAGGACAGGGCAACGAACACTGAAGCTTTCTTT. Its protein product is CASSEDRATNTEAFF.

Comments on this clone: Other DNA sequences in this specimen translate into the identical CDR3. Written as DNA, the CDR3 is TGCGCCAGCAGCGGCCTACTCGGAACAGGGGAGGCCGGGGAGCTGTTTTTT. Translating it yields CASSGLLGTGEAGELFF. The chain carries TRBV5-1 and TRBJ2-2, with D possibly being TRBD1 (7 bases). The CDR3 sequence is 17 residues long. Germline V gene data show CDR1 as SGHRS and CDR2 as YFSETQ. V was clipped by 4 bases and J by 6 bases, with 22 bases between them.